These 25 T cell receptor beta chains originate from one sample sequenced in a study of OX40 agonist ivuxolimab in advanced cancers. The assay was immunoSEQ multiplex PCR, and TCRdb's table has in-frame clones only and misses some. This table holds 60,000 to 100,000 clones, 70% to 85% found once. The material was CD4+ or CD8+ T cells sorted from blood, obtained in a trial of the OX40 agonist ivuxolimab. These receptors came from an adult with an advanced solid tumor such as melanoma, head and neck, liver or kidney cancer.

This clone has at least ten counts. The CDR3 region has the DNA TGTGCCAGCAGTGGGGGACAGCGCTATGGCTACACCTTC. Encoded protein: CASSGGQRYGYTF. The gene calls are TRBV25-1 and TRBJ1-2; 7 nucleotides align to TRBD1. The CDR3 runs to 13 residues. Unmatched junction bases numbered 3, after V lost 4 bases and J lost 4 bases. Per the germline V gene, CDR1 is MGHDK and CDR2 is SYGVNS.

The V and J genes are TRBV7-2 and TRBJ1-3, with D unclear. Germline CDR1 SGHTA, CDR2 FQGNSA. The CDR3 covers 15 residues. Trimming took off 5 bases at V and 0 bases at J, with 11 bases between the two ends. CDR3 protein: CASSLPLASGNTIYF. The DNA of the CDR3 is TGTGCCAGCAGCCTCCCTCTCGCCTCTGGAAACACCATATATTTT.

V is TRBV21-1 and J is TRBJ1-3. TRBV21-1 corresponds to a pseudogene. The CDR3 is 17 residues long. CDR3 region: CASSKGGGTSSGNTIYF. The CDR3 DNA reads as TGTGCCAGCAGCAAAGGGGGGGGCACCAGCTCTGGAAACACCATATATTTT.

This clone appeared a single time. The chain links TRBV15 to TRBJ2-7; D gene uncertain. Germline V gene lookup returns CDR1 LNHNV and CDR2 YYDKDF (reference sequence). The CDR3 spans 14 residues. The germline V and J ends were trimmed by 0 bases and 6 bases, with 12 bases remaining between them. The CDR3, as DNA: TGTGCCACCAGCAGAGATAGGGTCCTTCTCGAGCAGTACTTC. It specifies CATSRDRVLLEQYF.

The rearrangement joins TRBV7-9 to TRBJ1-2; D unclear. V lost 7 bases and J lost 0, with 21 bases in between. The CDR3 extends over 17 amino acids. CDR1 and CDR2 (germline): SEHNR, FQNEAQ (reference sequence). The CDR3 is CASTRNGLRASNYGYTF. In nucleotides, the CDR3 is TGTGCCAGCACACGAAATGGGCTCCGGGCTTCTAACTATGGCTACACCTTC.

The chain employs TRBV4-1 and TRBJ1-5; D call uncertain. V was clipped by 0 bases and J by 1 base, with 4 bases between them. The CDR3 length is 14 residues. Germline V gene lookup returns CDR1 MGHRA and CDR2 YSYEKL. CDR3 nucleotide sequence: TGCGCCAGCAGCCAAGATGCCAGCAATCAGCCCCAGCATTTT. The encoded protein is CASSQDASNQPQHF.

CDR3 coding DNA: TGCAGCGTTGTTATAGGGGCGGGGGAGACCCAGTACTTC. As protein: CSVVIGAGETQYF. This rearrangement joins TRBV29-1 to TRBJ2-5; D might be TRBD2 (6 bases). Looked up from germline, CDR1 is SQVTM and CDR2 is ANQGSEA. This CDR3 has 13 residues. With 4 bases removed from V and 5 bases from J, the gap between germline ends came to 14 bases. The full variable domain, rest sourced from reference TRBV29-1 and TRBJ2-5, is SAVISQKPSRDICQRGTSLTIQCQVDSQVTMMFWYRQQPGQSLTLIATANQGSEATYESGFVIDKFPISRPNLTFSTLTVSNMSPEDSSIYLCSVVIGAGETQYFGPGTRLLVL.

The gene calls are TRBV18 and TRBJ2-7, with 8 bases aligning to TRBD1. V shed 2 bases, J shed 1 base, and the junction held 1 base outside the gene matches. The CDR3 totals 14 residues. The germline V gene encodes CDR1 KGHSH and CDR2 LQKENI. DNA of the CDR3: TGTGCCAGCTCACCAGGGACAGGTTCCTACGAGCAGTACTTC. Its protein is CASSPGTGSYEQYF.

The chain recombines TRBV6-1 with TRBJ2-7; 8 nucleotides agree with TRBD1. CDR1 is MNHNS and CDR2 is SASEGT in the germline V gene. Trimming took 2 bases from V and 6 from J; bases not matched to a gene: 6. There are 14 residues in the CDR3. The DNA of the CDR3 is TGTGCCAGCAGTGAACTCGGACAGGGCACCGAGCAGTACTTC. This encodes CASSELGQGTEQYF.

The chain is built from TRBV2 and TRBJ2-1; 8 bases fit TRBD1. This CDR3 region has 13 residues. V lost 6 bases, J lost 6 bases, and 4 bases stayed unmatched. The germline V gene encodes CDR1 SNHLY and CDR2 FYNNEI. In DNA form, the CDR3 reads TGTGCCAGCAGAGGACAGGGCGCCAATGAGCAGTTCTTC. Its protein is CASRGQGANEQFF.

V gene TRBV18 combines with J gene TRBJ2-2, with no clear D. Germline loops: CDR1 KGHSH, CDR2 LQKENI. V was clipped by 3 bases and J by 5 bases, with 16 bases between them. This CDR3 spans 16 amino acids. Here the CDR3 reads CASSPRQSTRTGELFF. CDR3 in DNA: TGTGCCAGCTCACCCCGCCAGTCCACGAGGACCGGGGAGCTGTTTTTT. The full variable domain, in which reference TRBV18 and TRBJ2-2 provide the parts outside the CDR3, is NAGVMQNPRHLVRRRGQEARLRCSPMKGHSHVYWYRQLPEEGLKFMVYLQKENIIDESGMPKERFSAEFPKEGPSILRIQQVVRGDSAAYFCASSPRQSTRTGELFFGEGSRLTVL.

The rearrangement links TRBV29-1 to TRBJ1-2, with D possibly being TRBD1 (5 bases). CDR1 is SQVTM and CDR2 is ANQGSEA in the germline V gene. There are 16 residues in the CDR3. The V end lost 0 bases, the J end lost 1 base, and 15 bases lay between the germline ends. CDR3 in amino acids: CSVEDRWDRRNYGYTF. For the CDR3, the DNA is TGCAGCGTTGAAGATCGGTGGGACCGCCGTAACTATGGCTACACCTTC.

The chain couples TRBV6-1 to TRBJ1-5, with TRBD1 matching over 8 bases. Germline trimming cut 2 bases from V and 0 bases from J; bases unmatched to any gene: 15. Per germline, CDR1 MNHNS and CDR2 SASEGT. The CDR3 contains 20 residues. The CDR3 DNA follows: TGTGCCAGCAGTGAATTTCCTCAACTCGGGACAGGAGATAGCAATCAGCCCCAGCATTTT. Translation gives CASSEFPQLGTGDSNQPQHF.

The chain recombines TRBV27 with TRBJ1-4, with D possibly TRBD1 on 6 matching bases. This CDR3 has 14 amino acids. Germline CDR1 is MNHEY and CDR2 is SMNVEV (reference sequence). The V gene lost 5 bases and the J gene lost 2 bases, with 9 bases spanning the gap. This CDR3 reads CASSDRFTNEKLFF. DNA of the CDR3: TGTGCCAGCAGTGACAGGTTTACTAATGAAAAACTGTTTTTT.

This chain connects TRBV19 to TRBJ1-3, with D unclear. CDR1 LNHDA and CDR2 SQIVND come from the germline V gene (reference sequence). Trimming removed 4 bases from V and 0 bases from J, with 13 bases in between. This CDR3 comprises 16 residues. The CDR3 DNA reads as TGTGCCAGTAGTAATCTTGGCGGAAACTCTGGAAACACCATATATTTT. It specifies CASSNLGGNSGNTIYF.

The chain links TRBV5-1 to TRBJ2-3; D may be TRBD2 (5 bases). The CDR3 length is 14 residues. V lost 4 bases to trimming and J lost 4 bases, with 13 bases between them. The germline CDR1 and CDR2 sequences are SGHRS and YFSETQ. In nucleotides, the CDR3 is TGCGCCAGCAGCCCGGGGAAAAACCCAGATACGCAGTATTTT. Translation: CASSPGKNPDTQYF.

The chain couples TRBV9 to TRBJ2-7, with a tentative D call TRBD2 (5 bases). The CDR3 sequence is 15 residues long. Looked up from germline, CDR1 is SGDLS and CDR2 is YYNGEE. Trimming took 0 bases from V and 3 from J, leaving 13 bases between them. Here the CDR3 DNA reads TGTGCCAGCAGCGTAGGAGGAGAGACTATCTACGAGCAGTACTTC. This gives the protein CASSVGGETIYEQYF.

The genes are TRBV5-1 and TRBJ2-2; 8 bases map to TRBD2. J gave up 7 bases and V 5 bases, and 7 bases lay outside the gene matches. Germline-derived CDR1 and CDR2 are SGHRS and YFSETQ. This CDR3 contains 14 residues. CDR3 DNA: TGCGCCAGCAGAGCGGGGGATGTTGACGGGGAGCTGTTTTTT. Protein sequence: CASRAGDVDGELFF.

The V and J genes are TRBV19 and TRBJ1-6; 9 nucleotides align to TRBD1. Germline V gives CDR1 LNHDA, CDR2 SQIVND (reference sequence). V lost 4 bases, J lost 9 bases, and 10 bases stayed unmatched. The CDR3 covers 16 residues. CDR3 in amino acids: CASSTRSGTGSSPLHF. CDR3 bases: TGTGCCAGTAGTACACGCTCCGGGACAGGGAGTTCACCCCTCCACTTT.

CDR3 protein: CASKLTSTDTQYF. CDR3 bases: TGTGCCAGCAAACTTACTAGCACAGATACGCAGTATTTT. The chain combines TRBV27 with TRBJ2-3; D uncertain. Trimming took 7 bases from V and 0 from J, leaving 8 bases between them. This CDR3 contains 13 residues. Per germline, CDR1 MNHEY and CDR2 SMNVEV (reference sequence).

The J gene is TRBJ1-4, the V gene TRBV7-6, with a weak D call TRBD1 (6 bases). The germline CDR1 and CDR2 sequences are SGHVS and FNYEAQ. Trimming shortened V by 5 bases and J by 2 bases, and 15 bases separated the two germline ends. The CDR3 loop spans 16 amino acids. The CDR3 region has the DNA TGTGCCAGCAGCCCATTCGGACAGTCCACTAATGAAAAACTGTTTTTT. Translating gives CASSPFGQSTNEKLFF.

The gene calls are TRBV4-3 and TRBJ1-4, with TRBD1 matching over 12 bases. The germline V gene has CDR1 LGHNA and CDR2 YSLEER. V was pared by 1 base and J by 8 bases, with 5 bases of the junction left unmatched. The CDR3 has 16 residues. The CDR3, as DNA: TGCGCCAGCAGCCAAGGCCCAGGGACAGGGGGCGAAAAACTGTTTTTT. As protein: CASSQGPGTGGEKLFF.

This clone was seen a handful of times. Written as DNA, the CDR3 is TGCGCCAGCAGGTGGACAGGGCTGGACACTGAAGCTTTCTTT. This encodes CASRWTGLDTEAFF. V gene TRBV5-1 combines with J gene TRBJ1-1; 8 bases align to TRBD1. With 5 bases clipped from V and 3 bases from J, the junction kept 6 bases outside the gene matches. CDR1 SGHRS and CDR2 YFSETQ come from the germline V gene. This CDR3 is built from 14 residues.

The rearrangement links TRBV9 to TRBJ1-1, with 10 positions matching TRBD1. With 3 bases clipped from V and 1 base from J, the junction kept 9 bases outside the gene matches. Germline values: CDR1 SGDLS, CDR2 YYNGEE. The CDR3 runs 17 residues. The CDR3 reads CASSGPRQGATNTEAFF. DNA for the CDR3: TGTGCCAGCAGCGGGCCGAGACAGGGGGCGACGAACACTGAAGCTTTCTTT.

V gene TRBV6-6 combines with J gene TRBJ2-7, with D perhaps TRBD1 (6 bases). The CDR3 contains 12 residues. Trimming took 7 bases from V and 7 from J, leaving 14 bases between them. The germline V gene encodes CDR1 MNHNY and CDR2 SVGAGI (reference sequence). The CDR3 DNA reads as TGTGCCAGCAACGACGACAGGCCGGAGCAGTACTTC. Its protein is CASNDDRPEQYF.